A single T cell receptor beta chain is shown here with its context. Its cognate antigen is unknown. Time point here: pre-treatment sample, taken before nivolumab and TIL therapy. Pleural nodules or supraclavicular lymph nodes made up most of the excised metastases sampled. Progressing patients received lymphodepletion, expanded TIL infusion and IL-2. Stage 4 NSCLC adults joined between October 2017 and January 2020. The sample comes from a study of TIL therapy for anti-PD-1-resistant metastatic lung cancer. Study summary: Most patients had lung adenocarcinoma. General study results and limits: Many TIL product clones were absent from baseline tumor, suggesting clonal contraction.

Sequencing used immunoSEQ v3. Here immunoSEQ multiplex PCR was the method, and the copy in TCRdb shows in-frame clones only, minus some. The repertoire holds approximately 92,000 clones, 65% seen once, with approximately 11% in the top ten. CDR3 length: 14 amino acids. The junction had 6 bases not matched to a gene; V was cut back by 5 bases and J by 3 bases. Per germline, CDR1 MNHEY and CDR2 SVGEGT. This sequence originates from a person aged 25 to 79 with non-small cell lung cancer. This chain joins TRBV6-2 or TRBV6-3 and TRBJ1-1; 7 bases match TRBD1. Sequences were derived from tumor tissue, sampled at baseline. The CDR3 DNA follows: TGTGCCAGCAGTAATGGGCAGGGGGACACTGAAGCTTTCTTT. This codes for CASSNGQGDTEAFF.